The TCR beta chain described here comes from a study of PD-1 blockade in classical Hodgkin lymphoma. Profiling relied on immunoSEQ multiplex PCR, and the TCRdb table lists in-frame clones only, not all of them. The table records over 15,000 clones, roughly 90% of them present only once. The CDR3 is 13 residues long. The V end was cut by 1 base, the J end by 7 bases, with 10 bases between. Germline CDR1 reads MNHNS; CDR2 reads SASEGT. Time point in this sample: newly diagnosed, previously untreated cHL patient sample. Researchers report purifying CD4+ T cells from thawed PBMCs by magnetic negative selection. Untreated, newly diagnosed classical Hodgkin lymphoma PBMCs were comparators. Notes on this clone: The antigen remains unidentified.

General study points: Reasons behind the repertoire differences stay unclear, perhaps disease activity or earlier therapy. Before treatment, TCR diversity in newly diagnosed patients was reportedly lower than in healthy donors.

The clonotype comes from a human donor with classical Hodgkin lymphoma. The chain is built from TRBV6-1 and TRBJ2-5; a weak D match, TRBD2 (5 bases). The sequencing sample was made of CD4+ T cells from blood. The CDR3 bases are TGTGCCAGCAGTGAAGATCCCCGGGGGACCCAGTACTTC. This codes for CASSEDPRGTQYF.